The sequence of this TCR beta chain was determined in a study of blood T cell repertoires in COVID-19. The V gene's germline CDR1 is WNHNN and CDR2 SYGVQD (reference sequence). The V gene lost 7 bases and the J gene lost 2 bases, with 18 bases spanning the gap. The CDR3 is made up of 16 amino acids. This clone has only one observation. Generated by immunoSEQ multiplex PCR, the TCRdb table keeps only in-frame clones and is missing some. The sample includes roughly 310,000 clones, 75% to 90% of them seen just once. The chain uses TRBV10-1 and TRBJ2-1; TRBD1 is a possible D gene (6 bases). The sequence was collected from a woman between 25 and 40 years old with COVID-19, enrolled during active disease. The material sequenced was peripheral blood. The CDR3 DNA follows: TGCGCCAGCATTTCTACCGGGACATTCGCCTACAATGAGCAGTTCTTC. Translating it yields CASISTGTFAYNEQFF.